One sample yielded the 20 T cell receptor beta chains listed below, sequenced in a study of blood T cell repertoires in COVID-19. Sequenced by immunoSEQ multiplex PCR; TCRdb stores in-frame clones only, minus some. The sample lists approximately 65,000 clones; 75% to 90% were seen once. Material: peripheral blood. All receptors come from a woman in her forties or fifties with active COVID-19.

This clone was picked up a small number of times. The V and J genes are TRBV30 and TRBJ2-7, with 9 bases aligning to TRBD1. Germline assignment: CDR1 GTSNPN and CDR2 SVGIG (reference sequence). The CDR3 extends over 12 amino acids. J lost 6 bases, V lost 4 bases, and 4 bases had no gene match. CDR3 nucleotides: TGTGCCTGGACCGCGGACAGGGGCGAGCAGTACTTC. Its protein product is CAWTADRGEQYF.

This clone showed up just a few times. DNA of the CDR3: TGTGCCACCAGCAGGGGGGCCCTCGATTACAATGAGCAGTTCTTC. It encodes CATSRGALDYNEQFF. The V gene is TRBV15, the J gene TRBJ2-1, with D possibly matching TRBD1 (6 bases). CDR3 length: 15 amino acids. V shed 3 bases and J shed 4 bases, with 13 bases lying between them. The germline gives CDR1 LNHNV, CDR2 YYDKDF (reference sequence).

The chain has TRBV27 and TRBJ2-1, with 10 positions matching TRBD2. The V gene's germline CDR1 is MNHEY and CDR2 SMNVEV (reference sequence). After removal of 1 base from V and 3 bases from J, the junction contained 3 bases not matched to a gene. The CDR3 length is 16 residues. The CDR3 sequence: CASSLLGLAFYNEQFF. The CDR3 DNA is TGTGCCAGCAGTTTATTGGGACTAGCGTTCTACAATGAGCAGTTCTTC.

The V gene is TRBV19, the J gene TRBJ1-2; weak D call: TRBD1 (6 bases). Trimming removed 4 bases from V and 0 bases from J, with 12 bases in between. CDR1 and CDR2 (germline): LNHDA, SQIVND (reference sequence). The length of the CDR3 is 15 residues. The CDR3 bases are TGTGCCAGTAGTACACCGGGACAACCTAACTATGGCTACACCTTC. Residues: CASSTPGQPNYGYTF.

The gene calls are TRBV7-8 and TRBJ1-5; TRBD1 is a possible D gene (5 bases). Trimming took 5 bases from V and 6 from J, leaving 20 bases between them. Germline assignment: CDR1 SGHVS and CDR2 FQNEAQ. This CDR3 contains 16 residues. CDR3 in DNA: TGTGCCAGCAGCCTACGTCTCGACAGTTCCGTTCAGCCCCAGCATTTT. Translated: CASSLRLDSSVQPQHF. Drawing the rest from reference TRBV7-8 and TRBJ1-5, the complete variable domain is GAGVSQSPRYKVAKRGQDVALRCDPISGHVSLFWYQQALGQGPEFLTYFQNEAQLDKSGLPSDRFFAERPEGSVSTLKIQRTQQEDSAVYLCASSLRLDSSVQPQHFGDGTRLSIL.

This rearrangement joins TRBV24-1 to TRBJ2-2; TRBD1 matches at 7 bases. The CDR3 is 19 residues long. With V trimmed by 4 bases and J by 2 bases, 15 bases remained unmatched. CDR1 is KGHDR, CDR2 SFDVKD, per germline. The CDR3 region has the DNA TGTGCCACCAGTGACTGGGACAGATCCAATCCACCTAACACCGGGGAGCTGTTTTTT. Translating it yields CATSDWDRSNPPNTGELFF.

The gene calls are TRBV29-1 and TRBJ2-6; the match to TRBD1 covers 9 bases. From germline, CDR1 is SQVTM and CDR2 ANQGSEA. With V trimmed by 5 bases and J by 2 bases, 10 bases remained unmatched. The CDR3 covers 17 residues. CDR3 in amino acids: CSVIPGQGATGANVLTF. DNA of the CDR3: TGCAGCGTTATACCGGGACAGGGAGCAACTGGGGCCAACGTCCTGACTTTC. Using reference TRBV29-1 and TRBJ2-6 for the parts outside the CDR3, the full variable domain is SAVISQKPSRDICQRGTSLTIQCQVDSQVTMMFWYRQQPGQSLTLIATANQGSEATYESGFVIDKFPISRPNLTFSTLTVSNMSPEDSSIYLCSVIPGQGATGANVLTFGAGSRLTVL.

This clone was observed once. This rearrangement joins TRBV18 to TRBJ1-1; 7 positions agree with TRBD1. The CDR3 sequence is 15 residues long. After removal of 2 bases from V and 3 bases from J, the junction contained 6 bases not matched to a gene. Germline values: CDR1 KGHSH, CDR2 LQKENI. The CDR3: CASSPSPTGDTEAFF. CDR3 DNA sequence: TGTGCCAGCTCACCATCCCCAACAGGGGACACTGAAGCTTTCTTT.

The J gene is TRBJ1-4, the V gene TRBV28; 8 nucleotides align to TRBD1. This CDR3 is built from 15 residues. J was trimmed by 6 bases and V by 8 bases; bases with no gene match: 11. The germline gives CDR1 MDHEN, CDR2 SYDVKM. CDR3 bases: TGTGCCAGCTCCACGCCCGGGACAGGTGATGAAAAACTGTTTTTT. It encodes CASSTPGTGDEKLFF.

The chain employs TRBV30 and TRBJ1-4; the D is unclear. Germline CDR1 GTSNPN, CDR2 SVGIG (reference sequence). Trimming cost V 3 bases and J 11 bases, with 10 bases left between them. This CDR3 has 11 residues. The CDR3, as DNA: TGTGCCTGGAGAGTGGGCCCGAAACTGTTTTTT. Translating gives CAWRVGPKLFF. Combining the CDR3 with reference TRBV30 and TRBJ1-4 gives the whole variable domain SQTIHQWPATLVQPVGSPLSLECTVEGTSNPNLYWYRQAAGRGLQLLFYSVGIGQISSEVPQNLSASRPQDRQFILSSKKLLLSDSGFYLCAWRVGPKLFFGSGTQLSVL.

The rearrangement links TRBV7-9 to TRBJ2-7; tentative D call: TRBD1 (10 bases). Germline V gene sequence: CDR1 SEHNR, CDR2 FQNEAQ (reference sequence). The CDR3 length is 19 residues. Trimming left V 4 bases short and J 4 bases short, with 29 bases between. The CDR3 sequence: CASSSTGTGELAGVYEQYF. The CDR3 region has the DNA TGTGCCAGCAGCTCGACCGGGACAGGGGAATTAGCGGGAGTGTACGAGCAGTACTTC.

The count of this clone is one. J is TRBJ2-7 and V is TRBV5-1; 8 nucleotides line up with TRBD1. The CDR3 has 19 amino acids. With 3 bases clipped from V and 0 bases from J, the junction kept 17 bases outside the gene matches. Per the germline V gene, CDR1 is SGHRS and CDR2 is YFSETQ. The CDR3 region has the DNA TGCGCCAGCAGCTCATGGAAGGGACAGGTGGGGACCCACTCCTACGAGCAGTACTTC. Protein sequence: CASSSWKGQVGTHSYEQYF.

The chain joins TRBV3-1 (or the pseudogene TRBV3-2) to TRBJ1-1; D is unclear. In germline, CDR1 is LGHDT, CDR2 YNNKEL (reference sequence). The CDR3 extends over 13 amino acids. Trimming removed 4 bases from V and 5 bases from J, with 11 bases in between. This chain's CDR3 is CASSPSRWTEAFF. The CDR3 DNA reads TGTGCCAGCAGCCCAAGTCGGTGGACTGAAGCTTTCTTT.

V gene TRBV5-1 combines with J gene TRBJ2-1, with 8 nucleotides matching TRBD1. Germline V lookup: CDR1 SGHRS, CDR2 YFSETQ. Unmatched junction bases numbered 18, after V lost 0 bases and J lost 7 bases. This CDR3 has 19 residues. The CDR3 loop reads CASSLEGQGARTEGNEQFF. The CDR3 DNA reads as TGCGCCAGCAGCTTGGAAGGGCAGGGGGCTAGGACGGAGGGGAATGAGCAGTTCTTC. The variable domain in full, completed from reference TRBV5-1 and TRBJ2-1, reads KAGVTQTPRYLIKTRGQQVTLSCSPISGHRSVSWYQQTPGQGLQFLFEYFSETQRNKGNFPGRFSGRQFSNSRSEMNVSTLELGDSALYLCASSLEGQGARTEGNEQFFGPGTRLTVL.

The gene calls are TRBV6-5 and TRBJ1-5; D may be TRBD1 (5 bases). CDR1 is MNHEY and CDR2 is SVGAGI in the germline V gene. V lost 5 bases and J lost 4, with 12 bases in between. The CDR3 has 14 amino acids. The CDR3 region has the DNA TGTGCCAGCAGTATCCAGGGAGGGAATCAGCCCCAGCATTTT. Translated, it gives CASSIQGGNQPQHF.

The gene calls are TRBV7-3 and TRBJ2-2; a weak D match, TRBD2 (6 bases). Trimming cost V 5 bases and J 3 bases, with 16 bases left between them. In germline, CDR1 is SGHTA, CDR2 FQGTGA. The CDR3 is 16 amino acids. CDR3 loop: CASSPPGGRHTGELFF. In DNA, the CDR3 is TGTGCCAGCAGCCCTCCCGGAGGGAGACACACCGGGGAGCTGTTTTTT.

The chain couples TRBV6-2 or TRBV6-3 to TRBJ2-1, with TRBD2 identical over 7 bases. CDR1 and CDR2 from the germline V gene are MNHEY and SVGEGT. This CDR3 is built from 15 residues. The V gene end was trimmed by 3 bases and the J gene end by 9 bases; junction bases not matched to a gene: 11. The CDR3 DNA reads as TGTGCCAGCAGTTATAGGGTGGGAGGGCCAATTGAGCAGTTCTTC. Its translation: CASSYRVGGPIEQFF.

V is TRBV24-1 and J is TRBJ2-3, with D maybe TRBD2 (6 bases). Trimming removed 10 bases at V and 0 bases at J, with 10 bases between. Germline V gives CDR1 KGHDR, CDR2 SFDVKD. The CDR3 is 13 residues long. For the CDR3, the DNA is TGTGCCACAGGAAGCGGGAGCACAGATACGCAGTATTTT. Translation gives CATGSGSTDTQYF.

The V gene is TRBV10-1, the J gene TRBJ2-1; TRBD2 matches at 15 bases. Germline CDR1 reads WNHNN; CDR2 reads SYGVQD (reference sequence). There are 15 residues in the CDR3. V lost 6 bases to trimming and J lost 7 bases; unmatched junction nucleotides: 4. CDR3 in amino acids: CASSKGTSGRNEQFF. CDR3 DNA: TGCGCCAGCAGCAAAGGGACTAGCGGGAGGAATGAGCAGTTCTTC.

Points on this clone: This sample includes further DNA sequences coding for the same CDR3. The J gene is TRBJ1-1, the V gene TRBV30, with unresolved D. The V end was cut by 2 bases, the J end by 4 bases, with 11 bases between. Germline values: CDR1 GTSNPN, CDR2 SVGIG (reference sequence). This CDR3 region has 13 residues. The chain's CDR3 is CAWSPDPGTEAFF. CDR3 in DNA: TGTGCCTGGAGTCCCGATCCAGGCACTGAAGCTTTCTTT.